This TCR beta chain was identified in a study of blood T cell repertoires in COVID-19. Study background: COVID-19 samples collected from the United States, Italy and Spain covered acute and convalescent phases. Nucleic acid was either cDNA or gDNA, and it came from T cells, B-cell-depleted T cells, or PBMCs.

V gave up 5 bases and J gave up 4 bases; unmatched junction bases: 5. From germline, CDR1 is SEHNR and CDR2 FQNEAQ (reference sequence). There are 15 residues in the CDR3. Per the study methods: Nucleated cell number was recorded as an estimate derived from reference gene primer amplification. The table came from immunoSEQ multiplex PCR; TCRdb's copy has only in-frame clones and leaves some out. V and J calls and clone size are those listed in that table; D and trimming were worked out from the DNA. The sample records approximately 250,000 clones, 84% being singletons. The TCR sequence derives from a human donor in a cohort sampled during active COVID-19. J is TRBJ1-6 and V is TRBV7-9, with TRBD1 identical over 7 bases. The sample taken for sequencing was peripheral blood. This chain's CDR3 is CASSAPGQYNSPLHF. CDR3 nucleotides: TGTGCCAGCAGCGCCCCGGGACAGTATAATTCACCCCTCCACTTT.